This entry lists 20 T cell receptor beta chains sequenced from one sample in a study of T cell responses to AZD1222 COVID-19 vaccine. TCRdb keeps only in-frame clones here, not all; method: immunoSEQ multiplex PCR. The repertoire includes 180,000 or so clones, 94% of them detected once, and 0.6% to 0.7% sits in the top ten. The specimen comprised peripheral blood, sampled on day 0 of AZD1222 vaccination. All receptors derive from an adult in good health.

This chain's CDR3 is CASSQNNSPLHF. CDR3 DNA sequence: TGCGCCAGCAGTCAGAATAATTCACCCCTCCACTTT. The rearrangement uses TRBV10-1 and TRBJ1-6; D remains ambiguous. The length of the CDR3 is 12 residues. Per germline, CDR1 WNHNN and CDR2 SYGVQD (reference sequence). The ends were cut back, 5 bases at V and 5 bases at J, with 4 bases in the middle.

The chain carries TRBV11-2 and TRBJ1-1, with 8 nucleotides matching TRBD1. The germline gives CDR1 SGHAT, CDR2 FQNNGV. CDR3 length: 15 amino acids. V lost 0 bases to trimming and J lost 4 bases; unmatched junction nucleotides: 4. CDR3 coding DNA: TGTGCCAGCAGCTTAGATGCAGGGGGCGGCACTGAAGCTTTCTTT. Its translation: CASSLDAGGGTEAFF.

The chain uses TRBV10-3 and TRBJ1-4; D remains unclear. Trimming removed 6 bases at V and 10 bases at J, with 12 bases between. Germline V gene data show CDR1 as ENHRY and CDR2 as SYGVKD. The CDR3 runs to 12 residues. The CDR3 loop is CAIRVGGGKLFF. CDR3 nucleotides: TGTGCCATCAGGGTGGGCGGCGGAAAACTGTTTTTT.

CDR3 in DNA: TGTGCCAGCAGCTTAGAGGCGGGCTATAATTCACCCCTCCACTTT. Translating gives CASSLEAGYNSPLHF. The rearrangement uses TRBV11-2 and TRBJ1-6; no clear D. V dropped 0 bases and J dropped 3 bases, with 6 bases sitting between them. This CDR3 comprises 15 residues. The germline CDR1 and CDR2 sequences are SGHAT and FQNNGV.

The rearrangement uses TRBV5-1 and TRBJ2-7; a possible D gene is TRBD1 (6 bases). Trimming shortened V by 0 bases and J by 3 bases, and 13 bases separated the two germline ends. CDR3 length equals 15 residues. In germline, CDR1 is SGHRS, CDR2 YFSETQ. In DNA form, the CDR3 reads TGCGCCAGCAGCTTGGATAGGTCACAGGGCTACGAGCAGTACTTC. It specifies CASSLDRSQGYEQYF.

This clone was counted a single time. V usage is TRBV5-1 and J usage is TRBJ2-1, with 10 bases aligning to TRBD2. V shed 0 bases and J 7 bases; nucleotides not matched to a gene: 7. The CDR3 length is 16 residues. Germline CDR1 and CDR2: SGHRS and YFSETQ. CDR3: CASSLARTSGTNEQFF. CDR3 bases: TGCGCCAGCAGCTTGGCCAGGACTAGCGGTACAAATGAGCAGTTCTTC.

The genes are TRBV6-5 and TRBJ2-2; unclear D gene. The CDR3 covers 13 residues. V shed 0 bases and J shed 8 bases, with 7 bases lying between them. Looked up from germline, CDR1 is MNHEY and CDR2 is SVGAGI. For the CDR3, the DNA is TGTGCCAGCAGTTACTCGTCTGGGGGGGAGCTGTTTTTT. This codes for CASSYSSGGELFF.

This chain links TRBV25-1 with TRBJ1-1; 7 positions agree with TRBD1. Germline values: CDR1 MGHDK, CDR2 SYGVNS. CDR3 length: 15 amino acids. V shed 3 bases and J 5 bases; nucleotides not matched to a gene: 9. The CDR3 region is CASSDGGAQGTEAFF. In DNA form, the CDR3 reads TGTGCCAGCAGTGACGGGGGAGCACAGGGGACTGAAGCTTTCTTT.

The chain uses TRBV11-2 and TRBJ1-1; no clear D gene. From germline, CDR1 is SGHAT and CDR2 FQNNGV. V was trimmed by 4 bases and J by 6 bases, leaving 9 bases between them. CDR3 size: 12 residues. The CDR3 nucleotides are TGTGCCAGCAGCTCATTCCAGGCTGAAGCTTTCTTT. Amino acid sequence: CASSSFQAEAFF.

The genes are TRBV27 and TRBJ1-6, with 7 positions matching TRBD1. The CDR3 contains 14 residues. Germline V gene data show CDR1 as MNHEY and CDR2 as SMNVEV (reference sequence). J lost 9 bases, V lost 5 bases, and 7 bases had no gene match. The CDR3: CASSPTGVVSPLHF. The CDR3 nucleotides are TGTGCCAGCAGTCCAACAGGGGTGGTTTCACCCCTCCACTTT.

J is TRBJ2-2 and V is TRBV19; no definite D call. V gave up 5 bases and J gave up 2 bases, with 6 bases separating them. This CDR3 has 13 residues. Germline CDR1 LNHDA, CDR2 SQIVND (reference sequence). The CDR3 region is CASSASNTGELFF. The CDR3 DNA is TGTGCCAGTAGTGCAAGCAACACCGGGGAGCTGTTTTTT.

The rearrangement joins TRBV2 to TRBJ1-2, with a tentative D call TRBD1 (6 bases). Germline V gene lookup returns CDR1 SNHLY and CDR2 FYNNEI. The length of the CDR3 is 15 residues. V lost 5 bases and J 3 bases, leaving 16 bases between the germline ends. The CDR3 loop reads CASSSRKDRHYGYTF. The CDR3 DNA follows: TGTGCCAGCAGTTCACGGAAAGACAGGCACTATGGCTACACCTTC.

A few counts support this clone. The rearrangement uses TRBV3-1 (or the pseudogene TRBV3-2) and TRBJ2-1; 10 bases are a match to TRBD2. Looked up from germline, CDR1 is LGHDT and CDR2 is YNNKEL (reference sequence). The ends lost 4 bases at V and 6 bases at J; junction bases unmatched: 9. The CDR3 totals 16 residues. CDR3 DNA sequence: TGTGCCAGCAGCCGTATAGCGGGAGGATCAGTCAATGAGCAGTTCTTC. It codes for CASSRIAGGSVNEQFF.

This clone was observed once. V and J are TRBV3-1 (or the pseudogene TRBV3-2) and TRBJ2-1, with unresolved D. The CDR3 spans 13 residues. V was clipped by 0 bases and J by 12 bases, with 12 bases between them. Germline V gene sequence: CDR1 LGHDT, CDR2 YNNKEL (reference sequence). Here the CDR3 reads CASSQDRASLQFF. The CDR3 DNA reads as TGTGCCAGCAGCCAAGATAGGGCTTCCCTGCAGTTCTTC.

This rearrangement joins TRBV5-1 to TRBJ1-2; a possible D gene is TRBD1 (5 bases). With 6 bases removed from V and 4 bases from J, the gap between germline ends came to 13 bases. This CDR3 comprises 13 residues. Germline V gives CDR1 SGHRS, CDR2 YFSETQ. This chain's CDR3 is CASKLSGLYGYTF. CDR3 DNA: TGCGCCAGCAAACTTTCAGGGCTCTATGGCTACACCTTC.

The rearrangement uses TRBV30 and TRBJ2-1, with TRBD1 identical over 7 bases. The V and J ends lost 0 bases and 6 bases, in that order; junction bases with no gene match: 8. The CDR3 loop spans 15 amino acids. CDR1 and CDR2 (germline): GTSNPN, SVGIG (reference sequence). This chain's CDR3 is CAWSVGTGAFNEQFF. The CDR3 DNA reads as TGTGCCTGGAGTGTAGGCACAGGGGCCTTCAATGAGCAGTTCTTC.

This clone showed up just once. V usage is TRBV6-2 or TRBV6-3 and J usage is TRBJ2-7; TRBD2 matches 7 bases. CDR1 is MNHEY, CDR2 SVGEGT, per germline. Unmatched junction bases numbered 31, after V lost 7 bases and J lost 1 base. The CDR3 is 22 residues long. The CDR3 DNA sequence: TGTGCCAGCAACCCCCGGGACGGATCGTTGGATGAGCGGGGATCCATTTCCTACGAGCAGTACTTC. Translated, it gives CASNPRDGSLDERGSISYEQYF.

This clone showed up just once. The rearrangement links TRBV21-1 to TRBJ1-4. TRBV21-1 is recorded as a pseudogene. The CDR3 totals 11 residues. CDR3 protein: CATTIPEKLFF. The CDR3 bases are TGTGCCACAACGATACCTGAAAAACTGTTTTTT.

The genes are TRBV7-2 and TRBJ1-5, with 7 bases matching TRBD1. The germline gives CDR1 SGHTA, CDR2 FQGNSA. With V trimmed by 5 bases and J by 2 bases, 9 bases remained unmatched. The CDR3 has 16 residues. CDR3 in amino acids: CASSTQTGLRNQPQHF. The CDR3 coding sequence is TGTGCCAGCAGCACCCAGACAGGGCTGCGCAATCAGCCCCAGCATTTT.

The chain links TRBV12-3 or TRBV12-4 to TRBJ2-1, with unresolved D. The CDR3 loop spans 12 amino acids. Trimming shortened V by 8 bases and J by 7 bases, and 12 bases separated the two germline ends. The CDR3 here is CASLGLRNEQFF. CDR3 DNA sequence: TGTGCCAGCCTGGGCTTGCGGAATGAGCAGTTCTTC.